Shown below are 24 T cell receptor beta chains from a single sample sequenced in a study of preoperative IRX-2 immunotherapy in early breast cancer (dated by TCRdb to about 2019). The library was made by the immunoSEQ multiplex PCR assay. The table was pulled from immuneACCESS by TCRdb, which kept in-frame rearrangements only. Such tables lose some clones; where checked, under half of the loss comes from unresolved V genes, and the rest has no known cause. For this sample there are about 67,000 clones; approximately 94% appear just once. The leading ten clones occupy roughly 1.8% of the sample. The meaning of the sample's treatment or condition label: preoperative locoregional IRX-2 cytokine immunotherapy. The biological material was taken from a patient treated with IRX-2 immunotherapy. The receptors shown here come from a human donor with breast cancer.

This chain links TRBV5-1 with TRBJ2-5; TRBD2 is a possible D gene (6 bases). The CDR3 length is 15 residues. Per the germline V gene, CDR1 is SGHRS and CDR2 is YFSETQ. V was clipped by 1 base and J by 4 bases, with 14 bases between them. In DNA form, the CDR3 reads TGCGCCAGCAGCTTGTTTGGTAAAGCGGGAGAGACCCAGTACTTC. It specifies CASSLFGKAGETQYF.

V usage is TRBV5-1 and J usage is TRBJ2-1, with D perhaps matching TRBD1 (7 bases). Germline CDR1 reads SGHRS; CDR2 reads YFSETQ. Trimming shortened V by 4 bases and J by 9 bases, and 20 bases separated the two germline ends. The CDR3 totals 15 residues. CDR3: CASSLRGARESEQFF. In DNA form, the CDR3 reads TGCGCCAGCAGCCTCAGGGGGGCGCGGGAAAGTGAGCAGTTCTTC.

The chain recombines TRBV28 with TRBJ1-2; possibly TRBD1 for D (5 bases). Trimming cost V 2 bases and J 1 base, with 11 bases left between them. This CDR3 spans 15 amino acids. From germline, CDR1 is MDHEN and CDR2 SYDVKM. The CDR3 DNA follows: TGTGCCAGCAGTTTAACGGGGACCGATAACTATGGCTACACCTTC. This gives the protein CASSLTGTDNYGYTF.

The gene calls are TRBV6-1 and TRBJ1-3; the D gene is possibly TRBD1 (6 bases). The CDR3 is 16 amino acids. Germline lookup yields CDR1 MNHNS and CDR2 SASEGT. V lost 4 bases and J 2 bases, leaving 15 bases between the germline ends. The CDR3 DNA reads as TGTGCCAGCAGTGCCCTGGGGGCGCAAACTGGAAACACCATATATTTT. This translates into CASSALGAQTGNTIYF.

This rearrangement joins TRBV7-2 to TRBJ2-7; possibly TRBD2 for D (6 bases). The CDR3 loop spans 14 amino acids. Germline assignment: CDR1 SGHTA and CDR2 FQGNSA. The V end lost 1 base, the J end lost 7 bases, and 14 bases lay between the germline ends. CDR3 DNA: TGTGCCAGCAGCTTAGGTCTAGCGCTGGGAGAGCAGTACTTC. Residues: CASSLGLALGEQYF.

This chain links TRBV9 with TRBJ1-5; D is unclear. The CDR3 extends over 15 amino acids. The V gene lost 4 bases and the J gene lost 5 bases, with 16 bases spanning the gap. Germline values: CDR1 SGDLS, CDR2 YYNGEE. For the CDR3, the DNA is TGTGCCAGCAGCCCTGAGGGAGACGGTTATCAGCCCCAGCATTTT. This sequence encodes CASSPEGDGYQPQHF. Complete variable domain (other parts from reference TRBV9 and TRBJ1-5): DSGVTQTPKHLITATGQRVTLRCSPRSGDLSVYWYQQSLDQGLQFLIQYYNGEERAKGNILERFSAQQFPDLHSELNLSSLELGDSALYFCASSPEGDGYQPQHFGDGTRLSIL.

The chain couples TRBV4-2 to TRBJ2-5; D unclear. Germline V CDR1 and CDR2: LGHNA, YNFKEQ. The ends were cut back, 0 bases at V and 5 bases at J, with 13 bases in the middle. There are 15 residues in the CDR3. The CDR3 DNA is TGTGCCAGCAGCCAAGATCCCTCATCCGGGGAGACCCAGTACTTC. Translating it yields CASSQDPSSGETQYF.

This chain links TRBV5-1 with TRBJ1-2; 11 positions match TRBD1. The CDR3 is 15 residues long. Germline CDR1 and CDR2: SGHRS and YFSETQ. V shed 2 bases, J shed 3 bases, and the junction held 3 bases outside the gene matches. The DNA of the CDR3 is TGCGCCAGCAGCTTAGGACAGGGGGCGTACTATGGCTACACCTTC. Residues: CASSLGQGAYYGYTF.

The chain carries TRBV28 and TRBJ2-5; D is perhaps TRBD2 (7 bases). Between the trimmed V and J ends, which lost 2 bases and 4 bases, there was a span of 14 bases. The CDR3 length is 15 residues. Germline-derived CDR1 and CDR2 are MDHEN and SYDVKM. The CDR3 here is CASSLVGAGVETQYF. DNA of the CDR3: TGTGCCAGCAGTTTAGTGGGGGCGGGGGTAGAGACCCAGTACTTC.

The V and J genes are TRBV15 and TRBJ1-5; D may be TRBD1 (5 bases). The V gene lost 5 bases and the J gene lost 6 bases, with 17 bases spanning the gap. Germline V gene lookup returns CDR1 LNHNV and CDR2 YYDKDF (reference sequence). The CDR3 spans 15 residues. CDR3 sequence: CATSGGTAGGQPQHF. The CDR3 nucleotides are TGTGCCACCAGCGGAGGGACGGCCGGCGGTCAGCCCCAGCATTTT.

The V call is TRBV15, the J call TRBJ2-7, with TRBD2 identical over 7 bases. CDR3 size: 15 residues. Germline-derived CDR1 and CDR2 are LNHNV and YYDKDF (reference sequence). Germline trimming cut 3 bases from V and 2 bases from J; bases unmatched to any gene: 7. CDR3 in amino acids: CATSRGGTKAYEQYF. The CDR3 DNA sequence: TGTGCCACCAGCAGGGGAGGGACGAAAGCCTACGAGCAGTACTTC.

Only one count was recorded for this clone. The V call is TRBV18, the J call TRBJ1-5; maybe TRBD1 (6 bases). Per the germline V gene, CDR1 is KGHSH and CDR2 is LQKENI. This CDR3 is 13 amino acids long. Between the trimmed V and J ends, which lost 6 bases and 4 bases, there was a span of 10 bases. The CDR3 nucleotides are TGTGCCAGCTCGTCGGACAGAAATCAGCCCCAGCATTTT. Translation gives CASSSDRNQPQHF. The full variable domain, its missing parts supplied by reference TRBV18 and TRBJ1-5, is NAGVMQNPRHLVRRRGQEARLRCSPMKGHSHVYWYRQLPEEGLKFMVYLQKENIIDESGMPKERFSAEFPKEGPSILRIQQVVRGDSAAYFCASSSDRNQPQHFGDGTRLSIL.

This chain links TRBV5-1 with TRBJ2-7; D is ambiguous. V lost 6 bases and J lost 0, with 10 bases in between. The CDR3 is 13 residues long. Germline V gives CDR1 SGHRS, CDR2 YFSETQ. The CDR3 protein is CASKSRSSYEQYF. The CDR3 DNA is TGCGCCAGCAAATCCAGGAGCTCCTACGAGCAGTACTTC.

The chain is built from TRBV19 and TRBJ2-5; 11 nucleotides agree with TRBD2. Losses at the gene ends were 5 bases for V and 5 bases for J; bases not matched to a gene: 7. The germline CDR1 and CDR2 sequences are LNHDA and SQIVND (reference sequence). The CDR3 is 15 amino acids. CDR3 bases: TGTGCCAGTAGTCGTAGCGGGGGGGCCGTGGAGACCCAGTACTTC. Translation gives CASSRSGGAVETQYF.

The V and J genes are TRBV29-1 and TRBJ1-1, with no clear D. Germline loops: CDR1 SQVTM, CDR2 ANQGSEA. Trimming left V 5 bases short and J 0 bases short, with 7 bases between. The CDR3 loop spans 12 amino acids. The CDR3 DNA sequence: TGCAGCGTTTCCCAGGTGAACACTGAAGCTTTCTTT. Translated: CSVSQVNTEAFF.

This sequence joins TRBV4-3 and TRBJ2-7, with 10 bases aligning to TRBD1. CDR3 size: 10 residues. The germline CDR1 and CDR2 sequences are LGHNA and YSLEER. CDR3 sequence reads: CASSKGQGFV. CDR3 sequence (DNA): TGCGCCAGCAGCAAGGGACAGGGGTTCGTC.

V is TRBV4-1 and J is TRBJ1-3; possibly TRBD1 for D (6 bases). The CDR3 covers 17 residues. Germline CDR1 and CDR2: MGHRA and YSYEKL. The ends were cut back, 3 bases at V and 2 bases at J, with 17 bases in the middle. This chain's CDR3 is CASSQPRDGTTGNTIYF. The CDR3 DNA is TGCGCCAGCAGCCAGCCCAGGGACGGGACAACTGGAAACACCATATATTTT.

The rearrangement links TRBV27 to TRBJ2-7; weak D call: TRBD1 (5 bases). Germline V gene lookup returns CDR1 MNHEY and CDR2 SMNVEV (reference sequence). This CDR3 region has 15 residues. V was clipped by 5 bases and J by 3 bases, with 17 bases between them. The DNA for the CDR3 is TGTGCCAGCAGTCCCTTCCTGGACACGTACTACGAGCAGTACTTC. Its protein product is CASSPFLDTYYEQYF.

This rearrangement joins TRBV28 to TRBJ2-7; 12 bases match TRBD2. With V trimmed by 5 bases and J by 5 bases, 4 bases remained unmatched. Germline V CDR1 and CDR2: MDHEN, SYDVKM. This CDR3 spans 14 amino acids. DNA of the CDR3: TGTGCCAGCAGTCTAGCGGGAGGGCCCCACGAGCAGTACTTC. Translated: CASSLAGGPHEQYF.

The chain joins TRBV5-1 to TRBJ1-2; 9 bases are shared with TRBD1. The CDR3 totals 17 residues. CDR1 is SGHRS and CDR2 is YFSETQ in the germline V gene. With 0 bases clipped from V and 4 bases from J, the junction kept 10 bases outside the gene matches. The CDR3 DNA is TGCGCCAGCAGCTTGGGATCCGGGACAGGGCGGATCTATGGCTACACCTTC. It codes for CASSLGSGTGRIYGYTF.

This chain uses TRBV6-5 with TRBJ1-2, with a weak D call TRBD1 (5 bases). There are 15 residues in the CDR3. Germline V lookup: CDR1 MNHEY, CDR2 SVGAGI. V lost 6 bases, J lost 6 bases, and 20 bases lay in between. CDR3 protein: CASRAGQAGGDGYTF. The DNA of the CDR3 is TGTGCCAGCAGGGCGGGGCAGGCGGGGGGAGATGGCTACACCTTC.

The V and J genes are TRBV7-2 and TRBJ1-2; tentative D call: TRBD1 (6 bases). V was shortened by 5 bases and J by 8 bases, with 18 bases between the two germline ends. Germline V gene data show CDR1 as SGHTA and CDR2 as FQGNSA. The CDR3 loop spans 14 amino acids. The CDR3 bases are TGTGCCAGCAGCCAAGGGGGGGGGCTAGGGGGCTACACCTTC. This sequence encodes CASSQGGGLGGYTF.

The genes are TRBV6-1 and TRBJ1-4; D might be TRBD1 (5 bases). Germline loops: CDR1 MNHNS, CDR2 SASEGT. V was clipped by 9 bases and J by 8 bases, with 22 bases between them. CDR3 length equals 15 residues. The CDR3, as DNA: TGTGCCAGTGGGGGGGAAGGAGGGTATGGGGAAAAACTGTTTTTT. It codes for CASGGEGGYGEKLFF.

J is TRBJ2-1 and V is TRBV7-2; D could derive from TRBD1 or TRBD2 (5 bases each). The germline gives CDR1 SGHTA, CDR2 FQGNSA. The CDR3 runs to 15 residues. With 0 bases removed from V and 5 bases from J, the gap between germline ends came to 11 bases. As DNA, the CDR3 is TGTGCCAGCAGCTTAGCTCAGGGAGTCCACAATGAGCAGTTCTTC. It is translated as CASSLAQGVHNEQFF.